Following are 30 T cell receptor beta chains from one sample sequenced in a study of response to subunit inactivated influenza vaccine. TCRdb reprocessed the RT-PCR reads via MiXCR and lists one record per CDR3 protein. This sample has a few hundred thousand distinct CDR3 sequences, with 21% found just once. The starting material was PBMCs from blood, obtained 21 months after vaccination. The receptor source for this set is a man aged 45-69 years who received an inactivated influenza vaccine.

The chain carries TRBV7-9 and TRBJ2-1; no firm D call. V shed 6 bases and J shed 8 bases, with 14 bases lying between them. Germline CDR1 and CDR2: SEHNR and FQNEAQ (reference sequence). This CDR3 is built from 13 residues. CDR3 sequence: CASSRGISDEQFF. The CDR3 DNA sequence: TGTGCCAGCAGTCGTGGGATCTCGGATGAGCAGTTCTTC.

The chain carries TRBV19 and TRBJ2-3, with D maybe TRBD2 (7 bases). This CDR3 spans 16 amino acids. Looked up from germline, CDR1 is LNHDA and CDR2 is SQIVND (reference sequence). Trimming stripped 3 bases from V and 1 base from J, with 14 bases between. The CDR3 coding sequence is TGTGCCAGTAGTATTAATCGGGGGGCGGGCACAGATACGCAGTATTTT. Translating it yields CASSINRGAGTDTQYF.

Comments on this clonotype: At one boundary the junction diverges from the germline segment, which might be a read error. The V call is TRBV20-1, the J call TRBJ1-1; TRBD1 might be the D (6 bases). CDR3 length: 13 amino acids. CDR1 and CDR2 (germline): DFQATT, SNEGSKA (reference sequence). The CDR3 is CSATKAGGTQAFF. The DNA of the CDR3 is TGCAGTGCCACTAAAGCGGGGGGCACTCAAGCTTTCTTT.

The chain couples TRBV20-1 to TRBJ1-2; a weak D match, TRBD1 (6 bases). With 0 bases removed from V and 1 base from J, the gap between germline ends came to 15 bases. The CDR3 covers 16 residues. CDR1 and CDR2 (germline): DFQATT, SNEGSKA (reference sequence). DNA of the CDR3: TGCAGTGCTAGAGATTTCAATGGACAGAATAACTATGGCTACACCTTC. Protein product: CSARDFNGQNNYGYTF.

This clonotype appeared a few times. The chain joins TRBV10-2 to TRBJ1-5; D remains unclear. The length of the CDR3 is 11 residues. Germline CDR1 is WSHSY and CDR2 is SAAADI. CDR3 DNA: TGCGCTCCAAATGGACTCAATCCCCAGCATTTT. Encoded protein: CAPNGLNPQHF.

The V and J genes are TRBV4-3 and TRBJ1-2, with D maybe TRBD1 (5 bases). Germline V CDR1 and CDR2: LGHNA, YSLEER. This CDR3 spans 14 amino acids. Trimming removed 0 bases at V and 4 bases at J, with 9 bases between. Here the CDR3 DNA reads TGCGCCAGCAGCCAAGAGCAGGGAACCTATGGCTACACCTTC. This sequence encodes CASSQEQGTYGYTF.

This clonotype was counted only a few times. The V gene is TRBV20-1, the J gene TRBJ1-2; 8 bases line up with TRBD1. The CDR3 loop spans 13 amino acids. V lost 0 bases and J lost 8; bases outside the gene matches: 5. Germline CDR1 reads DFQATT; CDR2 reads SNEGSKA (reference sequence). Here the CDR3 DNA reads TGCAGTGCTAGAGATCCCCGACAGGGGGGCTACACCTTC. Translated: CSARDPRQGGYTF.

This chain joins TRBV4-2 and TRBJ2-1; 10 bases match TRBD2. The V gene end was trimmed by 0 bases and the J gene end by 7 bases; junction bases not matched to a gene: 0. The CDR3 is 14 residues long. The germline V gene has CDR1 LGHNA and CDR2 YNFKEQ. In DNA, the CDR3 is TGTGCCAGCAGCCAAGAACTAGCGGGAAATGAGCAGTTCTTC. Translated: CASSQELAGNEQFF.

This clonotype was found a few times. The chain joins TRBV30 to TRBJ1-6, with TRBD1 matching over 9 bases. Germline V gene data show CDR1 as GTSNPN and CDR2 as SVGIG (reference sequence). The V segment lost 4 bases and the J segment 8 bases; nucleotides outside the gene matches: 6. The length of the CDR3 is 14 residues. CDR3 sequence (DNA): TGTGCCTGGATCCGGGACAGGGATGATTCACCCCTCCACTTT. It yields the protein CAWIRDRDDSPLHF.

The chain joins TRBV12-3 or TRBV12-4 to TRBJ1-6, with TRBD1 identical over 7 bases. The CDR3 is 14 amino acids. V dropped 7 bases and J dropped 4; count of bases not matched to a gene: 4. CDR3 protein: CASTKTGYNSPLHF. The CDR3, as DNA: TGTGCCAGCACCAAGACAGGGTATAATTCACCCCTCCACTTT.

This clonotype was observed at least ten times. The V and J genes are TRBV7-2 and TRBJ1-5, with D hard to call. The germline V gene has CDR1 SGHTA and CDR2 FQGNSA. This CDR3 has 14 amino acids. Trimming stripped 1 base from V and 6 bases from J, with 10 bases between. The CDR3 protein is CASSLGFTSQPQHF. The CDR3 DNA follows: TGTGCCAGCAGCTTAGGATTTACTAGTCAGCCCCAGCATTTT.

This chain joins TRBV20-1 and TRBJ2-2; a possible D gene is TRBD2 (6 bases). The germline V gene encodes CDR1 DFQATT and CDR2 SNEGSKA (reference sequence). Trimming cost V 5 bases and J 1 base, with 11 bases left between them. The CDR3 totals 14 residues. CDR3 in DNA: TGCAGTGCTGAGGGAGGAAGGAACACCGGGGAGCTGTTTTTT. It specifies CSAEGGRNTGELFF.

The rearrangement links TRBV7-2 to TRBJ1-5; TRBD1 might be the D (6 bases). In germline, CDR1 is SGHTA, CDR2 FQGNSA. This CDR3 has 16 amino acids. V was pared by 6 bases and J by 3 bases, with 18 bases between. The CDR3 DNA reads TGTGCCAGCAGTTCATGGGGGGGCGCAAACAATCAGCCCCAGCATTTT. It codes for CASSSWGGANNQPQHF.

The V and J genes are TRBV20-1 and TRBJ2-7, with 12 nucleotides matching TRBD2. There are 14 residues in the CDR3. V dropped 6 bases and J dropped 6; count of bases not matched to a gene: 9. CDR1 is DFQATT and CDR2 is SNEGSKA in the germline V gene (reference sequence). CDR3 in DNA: TGCAGTGCGGCTAGCGGGAGGGCGGGAGGCGAGCAGTACTTC. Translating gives CSAASGRAGGEQYF.

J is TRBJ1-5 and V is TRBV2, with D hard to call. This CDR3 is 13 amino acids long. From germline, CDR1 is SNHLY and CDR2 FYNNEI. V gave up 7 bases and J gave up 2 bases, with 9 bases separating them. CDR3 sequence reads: CASTSYGNQPQHF. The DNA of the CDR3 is TGTGCCAGCACCTCATATGGCAATCAGCCCCAGCATTTT.

CDR3 in amino acids: CASSTTGAASEKLFF. The DNA of the CDR3 is TGCGCCAGCAGCACGACAGGGGCGGCAAGTGAAAAACTGTTTTTT. V usage is TRBV5-1 and J usage is TRBJ1-4; 8 bases match TRBD1. With 4 bases clipped from V and 7 bases from J, the junction kept 9 bases outside the gene matches. CDR3 length equals 15 residues. The V gene's germline CDR1 is SGHRS and CDR2 YFSETQ.

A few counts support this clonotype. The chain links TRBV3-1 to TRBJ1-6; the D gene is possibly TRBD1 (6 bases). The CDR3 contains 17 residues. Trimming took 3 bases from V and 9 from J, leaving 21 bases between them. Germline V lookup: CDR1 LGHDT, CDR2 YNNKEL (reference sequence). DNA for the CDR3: TGTGCCAGCAGCCAGGTGTGGCCGGAGGACAGCATTTCACCCCTCCACTTT. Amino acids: CASSQVWPEDSISPLHF.

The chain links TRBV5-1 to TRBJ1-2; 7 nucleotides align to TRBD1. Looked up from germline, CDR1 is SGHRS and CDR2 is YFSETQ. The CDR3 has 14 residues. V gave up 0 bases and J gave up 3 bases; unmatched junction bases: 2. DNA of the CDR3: TGCGCCAGCAGCTTGGCCAGGGGGGACTATGGCTACACCTTC. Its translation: CASSLARGDYGYTF.

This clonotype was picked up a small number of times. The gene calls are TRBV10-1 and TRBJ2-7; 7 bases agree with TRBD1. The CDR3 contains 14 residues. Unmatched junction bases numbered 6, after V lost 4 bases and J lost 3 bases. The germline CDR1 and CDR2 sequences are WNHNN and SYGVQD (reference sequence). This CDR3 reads CASSGPGQIYEQYF. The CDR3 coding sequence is TGCGCCAGCAGTGGACCGGGACAGATCTACGAGCAGTACTTC.

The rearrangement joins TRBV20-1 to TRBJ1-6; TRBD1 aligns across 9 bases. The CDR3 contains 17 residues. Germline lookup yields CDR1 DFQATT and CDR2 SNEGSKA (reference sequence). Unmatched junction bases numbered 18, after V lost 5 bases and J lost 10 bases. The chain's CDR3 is CSAETRFPGQGSSPLHF. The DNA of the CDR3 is TGCAGTGCTGAGACCCGGTTCCCGGGACAGGGATCGTCACCCCTCCACTTT.

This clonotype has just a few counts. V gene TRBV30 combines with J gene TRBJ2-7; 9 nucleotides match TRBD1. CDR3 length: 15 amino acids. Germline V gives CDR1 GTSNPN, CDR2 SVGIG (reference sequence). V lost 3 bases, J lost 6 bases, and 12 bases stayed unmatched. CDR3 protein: CAWRDPRGQGPEQYF. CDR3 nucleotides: TGTGCCTGGAGGGACCCCCGGGGACAGGGTCCCGAGCAGTACTTC.

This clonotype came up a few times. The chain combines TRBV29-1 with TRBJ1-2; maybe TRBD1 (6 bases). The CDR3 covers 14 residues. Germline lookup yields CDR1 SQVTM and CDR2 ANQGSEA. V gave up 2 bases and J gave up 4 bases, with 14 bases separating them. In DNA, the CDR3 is TGCAGCGTTGAAACACAGGGATTGGGCTATGGCTACACCTTC. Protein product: CSVETQGLGYGYTF.

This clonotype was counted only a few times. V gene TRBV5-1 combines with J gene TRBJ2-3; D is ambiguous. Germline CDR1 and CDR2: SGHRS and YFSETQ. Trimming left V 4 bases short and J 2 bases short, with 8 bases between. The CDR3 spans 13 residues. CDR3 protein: CASSQPDTDTQYF. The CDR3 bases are TGCGCCAGCAGCCAACCAGACACAGATACGCAGTATTTT.

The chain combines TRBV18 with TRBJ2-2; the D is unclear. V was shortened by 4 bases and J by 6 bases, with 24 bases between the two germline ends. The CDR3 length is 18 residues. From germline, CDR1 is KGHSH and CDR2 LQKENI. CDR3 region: CASSLLTHHGPTPGELFF. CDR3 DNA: TGTGCCAGCTCACTTCTGACGCATCATGGGCCCACACCCGGGGAGCTGTTTTTT. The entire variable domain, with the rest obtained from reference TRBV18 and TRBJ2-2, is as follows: NAGVMQNPRHLVRRRGQEARLRCSPMKGHSHVYWYRQLPEEGLKFMVYLQKENIIDESGMPKERFSAEFPKEGPSILRIQQVVRGDSAAYFCASSLLTHHGPTPGELFFGEGSRLTVL.

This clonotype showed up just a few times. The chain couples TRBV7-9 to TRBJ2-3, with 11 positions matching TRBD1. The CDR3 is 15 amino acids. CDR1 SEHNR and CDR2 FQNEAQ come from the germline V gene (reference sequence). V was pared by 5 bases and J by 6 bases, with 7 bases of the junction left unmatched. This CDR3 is CASSNPGQGVDTQYF. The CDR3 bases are TGTGCCAGCAGCAATCCGGGACAGGGGGTTGATACGCAGTATTTT.

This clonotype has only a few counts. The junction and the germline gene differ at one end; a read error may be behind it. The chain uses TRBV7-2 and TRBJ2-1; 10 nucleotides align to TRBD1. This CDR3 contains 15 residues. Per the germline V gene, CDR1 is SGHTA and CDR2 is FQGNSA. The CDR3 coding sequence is TGTGCCAGCAGTAGGGACAGGGGATCCTATAATGAGCAGTTCTTC. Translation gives CASSRDRGSYNEQFF.

Here the CDR3 DNA reads TGTGCCAGCAGTTTGGCGGGACTAGCCGTACAAAAGAGCTCCTACGAGCAGTACTTC. It specifies CASSLAGLAVQKSSYEQYF. J is TRBJ2-7 and V is TRBV28; 9 bases are a match to TRBD2. The CDR3 consists of 19 residues. Germline CDR1 is MDHEN and CDR2 is SYDVKM. The ends lost 3 bases at V and 0 bases at J; junction bases unmatched: 15.

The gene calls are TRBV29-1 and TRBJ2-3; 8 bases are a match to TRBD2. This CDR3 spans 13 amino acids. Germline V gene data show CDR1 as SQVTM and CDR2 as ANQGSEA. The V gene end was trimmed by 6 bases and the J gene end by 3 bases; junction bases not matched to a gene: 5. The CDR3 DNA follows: TGCAGCGTCACTAGCGGAGTTACAGATACGCAGTATTTT. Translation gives CSVTSGVTDTQYF.

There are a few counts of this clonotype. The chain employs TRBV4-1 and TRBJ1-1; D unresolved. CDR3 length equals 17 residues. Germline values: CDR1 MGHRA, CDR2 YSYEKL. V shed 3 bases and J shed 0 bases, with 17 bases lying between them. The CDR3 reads CASSQALRAPMNTEAFF. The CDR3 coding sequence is TGCGCCAGCAGCCAGGCCCTGAGGGCACCCATGAACACTGAAGCTTTCTTT.

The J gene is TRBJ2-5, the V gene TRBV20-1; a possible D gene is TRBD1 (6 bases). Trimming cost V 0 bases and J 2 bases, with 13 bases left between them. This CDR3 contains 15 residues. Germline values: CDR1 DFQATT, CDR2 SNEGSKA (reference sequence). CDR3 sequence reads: CSARDLEGTQETQYF. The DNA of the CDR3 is TGCAGTGCTAGAGATCTAGAGGGGACACAAGAGACCCAGTACTTC.